The rows below give T cell receptor beta chains drawn from one sample of a study of blood T cell repertoires in COVID-19. Clones were sequenced by immunoSEQ multiplex PCR, and TCRdb holds only the in-frame ones, with some missing. The data hold 350,000 to 450,000 clones, with around 89% observed a single time. The sample consisted of peripheral blood. These receptors originate from a man aged 35 to 55 with acute or convalescent COVID-19. The CDR3 runs from the conserved cysteine through the conserved F or W. The D gene is left open where the match is weak. The size entry is marked missing in some rows and otherwise reads once, few, many or a size class.

v_call	j_call	d_call	clone_size	cdr3_aa	cdr3_nt
TRBV5-8	TRBJ2-7	NA	NA	CASSLGLGTYEQYF	TGTGCCAGCAGCTTGGGTCTGGGCACCTACGAGCAGTACTTC
TRBV6-4	TRBJ2-1	TRBD1	NA	CASSRDRDPNEQFF	TGTGCCAGCAGCCGGGACAGGGACCCCAATGAGCAGTTCTTC
TRBV27	TRBJ1-5	TRBD1	NA	CASSLNRGGSAQHF	TGTGCCAGCAGCCTAAACAGGGGGGGTTCGGCCCAGCATTTT
TRBV19	TRBJ1-2	NA	NA	CASSPGRARGYTF	TGTGCCAGTAGTCCCGGTCGTGCCCGTGGCTACACCTTC
TRBV19	TRBJ1-4	NA	NA	CASTQTGTNEKLFF	TGTGCCAGTACCCAAACAGGAACTAATGAAAAACTGTTTTTT
TRBV9	TRBJ1-1	NA	NA	CASQGKMNTEAFF	TGTGCCAGCCAGGGGAAAATGAACACTGAAGCTTTCTTT
TRBV7-2	TRBJ1-5	NA	NA	CASSLALNQPQHF	TGTGCCAGCAGCCTTGCGCTCAATCAGCCCCAGCATTTT
TRBV14	TRBJ2-4	NA	once	CASSQGRRGKNIQYF	TGTGCCAGCAGCCAAGGACGGCGGGGAAAAAACATTCAGTACTTC
TRBV6-1	TRBJ1-5	NA	NA	CASSEAFGQPQHF	TGTGCCAGCAGTGAAGCTTTCGGTCAGCCCCAGCATTTT
TRBV5-1	TRBJ2-1	NA	NA	CASTGGTQNDNEQFF	TGCGCCAGCACCGGAGGGACTCAGAACGACAATGAGCAGTTCTTC
TRBV27	TRBJ2-6	NA	NA	CASSFRTTFSGANVLTF	TGTGCCAGCAGTTTCCGGACAACCTTCTCTGGGGCCAACGTCCTGACTTTC
TRBV2	TRBJ2-1	NA	once	CASSAEGARDNEQFF	TGTGCCAGCAGTGCCGAGGGAGCTCGCGACAATGAGCAGTTCTTC
TRBV5-4	TRBJ2-3	NA	NA	CASSFEGRSTDTQYF	TGTGCCAGCAGCTTTGAAGGGAGAAGTACAGATACGCAGTATTTT
TRBV10-3	TRBJ1-1	NA	NA	CAIRPGIPNTEAFF	TGTGCCATCAGGCCCGGGATCCCGAACACTGAAGCTTTCTTT
TRBV30	TRBJ2-5	NA	once	CAWTGKETQYF	TGTGCCTGGACAGGGAAAGAGACCCAGTACTTC